This T cell receptor beta chain originates from a study of cytomegalovirus exposure and HLA in healthy donors. The study ran its PCR with 60 Vbeta and 13 Jbeta primers. Here immunoSEQ multiplex PCR was the method, and the copy in TCRdb shows in-frame clones only, minus some. The data show about 160,000 clones, less than 80% seen once. This clone was observed a few times. Germline lookup yields CDR1 MNHEY and CDR2 SVGAGI. V trimming: 1 base; J trimming: 9 bases; junction bases outside the gene matches: 8. This CDR3 spans 15 amino acids. The TCR sequence derives from a man in his forties or fifties in good health and CMV-seronegative. The rearrangement uses TRBV6-5 and TRBJ2-3; 9 nucleotides line up with TRBD1. Source material: PBMCs. This CDR3 reads CASSYLTGTGNTQYF. The CDR3 nucleotides are TGTGCCAGCAGTTACTTGACCGGGACAGGGAACACGCAGTATTTT.